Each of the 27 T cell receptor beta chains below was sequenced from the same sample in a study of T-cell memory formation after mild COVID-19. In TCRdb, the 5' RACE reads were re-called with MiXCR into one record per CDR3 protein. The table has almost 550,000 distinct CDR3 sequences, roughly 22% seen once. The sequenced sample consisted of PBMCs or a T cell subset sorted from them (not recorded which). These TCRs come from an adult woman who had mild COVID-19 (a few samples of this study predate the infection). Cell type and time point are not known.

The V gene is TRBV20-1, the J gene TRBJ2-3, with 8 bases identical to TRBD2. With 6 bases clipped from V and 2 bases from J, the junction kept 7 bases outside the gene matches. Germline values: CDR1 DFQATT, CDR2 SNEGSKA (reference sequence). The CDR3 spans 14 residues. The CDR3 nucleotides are TGCAGTGCCACTCTAGCGGGTACCACAGATACGCAGTATTTT. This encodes CSATLAGTTDTQYF.

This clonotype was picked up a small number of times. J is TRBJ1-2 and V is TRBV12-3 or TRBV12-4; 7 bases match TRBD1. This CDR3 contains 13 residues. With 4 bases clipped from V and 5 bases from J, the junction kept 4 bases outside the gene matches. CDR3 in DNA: TGTGCCAGCAGTTCACCGGGACAGTATGGCTACACCTTC. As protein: CASSSPGQYGYTF.

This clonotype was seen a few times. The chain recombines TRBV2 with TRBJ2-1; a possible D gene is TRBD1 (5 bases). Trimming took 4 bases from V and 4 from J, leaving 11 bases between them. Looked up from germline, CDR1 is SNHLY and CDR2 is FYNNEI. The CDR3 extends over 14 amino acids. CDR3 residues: CASSVGVRYNEQFF. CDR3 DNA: TGTGCCAGCAGTGTAGGGGTACGGTACAATGAGCAGTTCTTC.

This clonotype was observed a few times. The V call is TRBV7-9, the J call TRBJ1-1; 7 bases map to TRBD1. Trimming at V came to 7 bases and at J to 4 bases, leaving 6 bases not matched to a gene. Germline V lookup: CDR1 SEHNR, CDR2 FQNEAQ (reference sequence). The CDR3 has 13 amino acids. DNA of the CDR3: TGTGCCAGCAAACGGGACAGAAGCACTGAAGCTTTCTTT. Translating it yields CASKRDRSTEAFF. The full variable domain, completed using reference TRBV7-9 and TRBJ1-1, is DTGVSQNPRHKITKRGQNVTFRCDPISEHNRLYWYRQTLGQGPEFLTYFQNEAQLEKSRLLSDRFSAERPKGSFSTLEIQRTEQGDSAMYLCASKRDRSTEAFFGQGTRLTVV.

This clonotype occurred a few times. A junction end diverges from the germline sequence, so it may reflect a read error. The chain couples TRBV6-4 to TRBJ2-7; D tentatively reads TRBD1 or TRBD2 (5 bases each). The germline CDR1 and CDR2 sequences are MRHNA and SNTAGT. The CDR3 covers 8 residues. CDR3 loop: CARRGEDF. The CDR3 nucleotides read TGTGCCCGTCGGGGCGAGGACTTC.

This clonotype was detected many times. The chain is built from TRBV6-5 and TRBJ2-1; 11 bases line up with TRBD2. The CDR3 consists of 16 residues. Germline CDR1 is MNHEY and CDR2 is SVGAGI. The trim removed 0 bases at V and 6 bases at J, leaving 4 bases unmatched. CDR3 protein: CASSYSGLAGGNEQFF. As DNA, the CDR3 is TGTGCCAGCAGTTACTCCGGGCTAGCGGGAGGCAATGAGCAGTTCTTC.

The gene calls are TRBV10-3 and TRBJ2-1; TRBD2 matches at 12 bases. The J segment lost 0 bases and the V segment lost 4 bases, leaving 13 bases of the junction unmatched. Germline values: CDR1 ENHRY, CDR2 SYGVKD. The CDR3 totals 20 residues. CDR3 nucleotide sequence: TGTGCCATCAGTGCACCCCGACTAGCGGGAGCGCCGAGCTCCTACAATGAGCAGTTCTTC. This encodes CAISAPRLAGAPSSYNEQFF.

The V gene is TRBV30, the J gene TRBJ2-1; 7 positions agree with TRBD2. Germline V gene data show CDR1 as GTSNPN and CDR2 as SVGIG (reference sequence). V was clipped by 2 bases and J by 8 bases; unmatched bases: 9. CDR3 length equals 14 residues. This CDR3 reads CAWSWRESSDEQFF. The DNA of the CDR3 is TGTGCCTGGAGTTGGCGGGAGAGTAGCGATGAGCAGTTCTTC.

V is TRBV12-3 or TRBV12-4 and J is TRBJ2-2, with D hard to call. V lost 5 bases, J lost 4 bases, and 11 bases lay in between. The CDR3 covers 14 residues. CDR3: CASSPPSGTGELFF. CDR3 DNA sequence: TGTGCCAGCAGTCCACCCAGTGGCACCGGGGAGCTGTTTTTT.

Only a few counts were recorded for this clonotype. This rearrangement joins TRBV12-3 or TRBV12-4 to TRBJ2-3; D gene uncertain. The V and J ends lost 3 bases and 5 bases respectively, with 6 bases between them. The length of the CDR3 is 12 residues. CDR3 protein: CASSFVGDTQYF. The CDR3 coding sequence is TGTGCCAGCAGTTTTGTTGGAGATACGCAGTATTTT.

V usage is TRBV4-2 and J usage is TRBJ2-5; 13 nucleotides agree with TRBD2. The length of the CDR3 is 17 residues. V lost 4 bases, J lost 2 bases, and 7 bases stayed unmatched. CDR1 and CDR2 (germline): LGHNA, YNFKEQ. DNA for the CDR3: TGTGCCAGCAGCCCCAGGACTAGCGGGGGACCACAAGAGACCCAGTACTTC. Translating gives CASSPRTSGGPQETQYF.

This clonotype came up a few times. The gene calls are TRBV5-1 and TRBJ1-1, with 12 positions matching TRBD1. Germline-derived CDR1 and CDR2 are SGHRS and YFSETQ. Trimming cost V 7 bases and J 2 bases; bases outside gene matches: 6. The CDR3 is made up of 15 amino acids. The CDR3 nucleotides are TGCGCCAGCGGGACAGGGGGCGATTTTAACACTGAAGCTTTCTTT. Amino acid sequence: CASGTGGDFNTEAFF. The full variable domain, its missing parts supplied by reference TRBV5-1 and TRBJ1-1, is KAGVTQTPRYLIKTRGQQVTLSCSPISGHRSVSWYQQTPGQGLQFLFEYFSETQRNKGNFPGRFSGRQFSNSRSEMNVSTLELGDSALYLCASGTGGDFNTEAFFGQGTRLTVV.

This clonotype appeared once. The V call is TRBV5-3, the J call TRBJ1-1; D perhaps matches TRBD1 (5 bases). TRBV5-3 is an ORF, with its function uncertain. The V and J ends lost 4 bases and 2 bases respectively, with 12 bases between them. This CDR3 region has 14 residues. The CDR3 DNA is TGTGCCAGAAGCACCTTCGACAGTAACACTGAAGCTTTCTTT. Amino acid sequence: CARSTFDSNTEAFF.

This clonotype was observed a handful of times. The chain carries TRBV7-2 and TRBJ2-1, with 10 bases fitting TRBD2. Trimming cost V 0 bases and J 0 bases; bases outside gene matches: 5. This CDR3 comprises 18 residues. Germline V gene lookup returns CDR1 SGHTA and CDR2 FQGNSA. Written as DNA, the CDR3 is TGTGCCAGCAGCTTAGCGTCTAGCGGGGGTAGCTCCTACAATGAGCAGTTCTTC. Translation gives CASSLASSGGSSYNEQFF.

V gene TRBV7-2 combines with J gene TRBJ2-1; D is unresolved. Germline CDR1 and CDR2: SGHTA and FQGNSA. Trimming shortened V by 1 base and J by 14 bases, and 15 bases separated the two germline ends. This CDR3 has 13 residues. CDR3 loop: CASSLVETGPKFF. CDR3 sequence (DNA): TGTGCCAGCAGCTTAGTCGAAACGGGCCCGAAGTTCTTC.

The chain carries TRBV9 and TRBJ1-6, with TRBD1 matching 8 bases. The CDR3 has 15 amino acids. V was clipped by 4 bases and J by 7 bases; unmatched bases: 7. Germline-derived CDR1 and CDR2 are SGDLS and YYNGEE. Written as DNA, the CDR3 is TGTGCCAGCAGCCCCGGACAGGGAGTAAATTCACCCCTCCACTTT. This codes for CASSPGQGVNSPLHF. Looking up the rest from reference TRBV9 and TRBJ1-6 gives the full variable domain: DSGVTQTPKHLITATGQRVTLRCSPRSGDLSVYWYQQSLDQGLQFLIQYYNGEERAKGNILERFSAQQFPDLHSELNLSSLELGDSALYFCASSPGQGVNSPLHFGNGTRLTVT.

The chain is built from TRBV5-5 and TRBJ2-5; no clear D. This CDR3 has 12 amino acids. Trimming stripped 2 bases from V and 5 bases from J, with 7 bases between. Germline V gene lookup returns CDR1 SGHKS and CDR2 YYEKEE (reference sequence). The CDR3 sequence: CASSFYPETQYF. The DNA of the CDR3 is TGTGCCAGCAGCTTTTACCCGGAGACCCAGTACTTC.

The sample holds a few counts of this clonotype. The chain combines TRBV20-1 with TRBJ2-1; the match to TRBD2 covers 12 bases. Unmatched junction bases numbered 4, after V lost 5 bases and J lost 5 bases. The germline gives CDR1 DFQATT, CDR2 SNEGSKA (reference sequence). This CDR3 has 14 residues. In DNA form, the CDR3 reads TGCAGTGCTGATGGACTAGCGGGAAACAATGAGCAGTTCTTC. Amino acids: CSADGLAGNNEQFF.

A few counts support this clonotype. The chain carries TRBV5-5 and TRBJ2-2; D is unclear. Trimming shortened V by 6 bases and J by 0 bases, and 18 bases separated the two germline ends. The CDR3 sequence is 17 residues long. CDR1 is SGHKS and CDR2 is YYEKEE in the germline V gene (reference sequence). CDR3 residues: CASNARSRRPNTGELFF. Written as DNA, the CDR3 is TGTGCCAGCAACGCAAGGTCTAGACGGCCGAACACCGGGGAGCTGTTTTTT.

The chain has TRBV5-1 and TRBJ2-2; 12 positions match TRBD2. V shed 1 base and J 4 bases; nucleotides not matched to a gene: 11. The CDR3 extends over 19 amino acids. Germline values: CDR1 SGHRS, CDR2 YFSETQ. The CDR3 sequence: CASSLQTSGRSGGTGELFF. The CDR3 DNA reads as TGCGCCAGCAGCTTGCAAACTAGCGGGAGGTCAGGGGGCACCGGGGAGCTGTTTTTT.

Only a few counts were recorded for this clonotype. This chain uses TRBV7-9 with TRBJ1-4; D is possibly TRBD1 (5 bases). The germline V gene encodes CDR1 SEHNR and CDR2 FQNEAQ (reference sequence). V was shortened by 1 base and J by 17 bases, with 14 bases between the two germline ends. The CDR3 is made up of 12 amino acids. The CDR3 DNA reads TGTGCCAGCAGCTTAGGCGTGGGGCTGAAATTTTTT. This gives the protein CASSLGVGLKFF. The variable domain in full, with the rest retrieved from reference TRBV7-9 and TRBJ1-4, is DTGVSQNPRHKITKRGQNVTFRCDPISEHNRLYWYRQTLGQGPEFLTYFQNEAQLEKSRLLSDRFSAERPKGSFSTLEIQRTEQGDSAMYLCASSLGVGLKFFGSGTQLSVL.

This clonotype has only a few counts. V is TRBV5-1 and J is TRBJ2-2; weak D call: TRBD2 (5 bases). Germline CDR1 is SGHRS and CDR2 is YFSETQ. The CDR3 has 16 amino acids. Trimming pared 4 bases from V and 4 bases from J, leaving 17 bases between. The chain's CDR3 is CASSLPDPAGTGELFF. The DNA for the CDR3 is TGCGCCAGCAGCCTTCCGGACCCGGCGGGCACCGGGGAGCTGTTTTTT.

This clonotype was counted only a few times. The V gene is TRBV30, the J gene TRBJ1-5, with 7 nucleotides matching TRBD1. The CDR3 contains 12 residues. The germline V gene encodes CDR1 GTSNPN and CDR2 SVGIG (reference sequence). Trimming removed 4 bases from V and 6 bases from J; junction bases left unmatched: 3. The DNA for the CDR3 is TGTGCCTGGACACAGGGGAGTCAGCCCCAGCATTTT. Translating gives CAWTQGSQPQHF.

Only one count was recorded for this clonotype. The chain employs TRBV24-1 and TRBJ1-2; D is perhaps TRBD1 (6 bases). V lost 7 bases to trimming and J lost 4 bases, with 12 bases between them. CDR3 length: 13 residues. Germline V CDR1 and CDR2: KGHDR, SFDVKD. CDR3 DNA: TGTGCCACCAGGGACAGTGGGGCCTATGGCTACACCTTC. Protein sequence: CATRDSGAYGYTF.

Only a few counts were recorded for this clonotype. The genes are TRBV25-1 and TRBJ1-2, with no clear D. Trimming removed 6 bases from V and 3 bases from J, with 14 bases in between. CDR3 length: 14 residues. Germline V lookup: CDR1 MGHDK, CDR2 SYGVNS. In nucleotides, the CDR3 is TGTGCCAGCAGCCTTGGAGGGCAGTACTATGGCTACACCTTC. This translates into CASSLGGQYYGYTF.

For the CDR3, the DNA is TGCGCCAGCAGCCTCGAATGGGTACTACAAGAGACCCAGTACTTC. It encodes CASSLEWVLQETQYF. The chain has TRBV4-1 and TRBJ2-5; the D is unclear. The CDR3 has 15 residues. Between the trimmed V and J ends, which lost 4 bases and 2 bases, there was a span of 14 bases. CDR1 and CDR2 from the germline V gene are MGHRA and YSYEKL.

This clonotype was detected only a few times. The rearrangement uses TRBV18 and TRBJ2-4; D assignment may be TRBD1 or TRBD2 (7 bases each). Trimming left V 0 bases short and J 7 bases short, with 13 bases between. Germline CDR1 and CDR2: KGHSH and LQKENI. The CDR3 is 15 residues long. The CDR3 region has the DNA TGTGCCAGCTCACCACCGAGTCAGGGGGGGAACATTCAGTACTTC. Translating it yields CASSPPSQGGNIQYF. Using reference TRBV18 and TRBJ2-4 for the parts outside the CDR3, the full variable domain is NAGVMQNPRHLVRRRGQEARLRCSPMKGHSHVYWYRQLPEEGLKFMVYLQKENIIDESGMPKERFSAEFPKEGPSILRIQQVVRGDSAAYFCASSPPSQGGNIQYFGAGTRLSVL.